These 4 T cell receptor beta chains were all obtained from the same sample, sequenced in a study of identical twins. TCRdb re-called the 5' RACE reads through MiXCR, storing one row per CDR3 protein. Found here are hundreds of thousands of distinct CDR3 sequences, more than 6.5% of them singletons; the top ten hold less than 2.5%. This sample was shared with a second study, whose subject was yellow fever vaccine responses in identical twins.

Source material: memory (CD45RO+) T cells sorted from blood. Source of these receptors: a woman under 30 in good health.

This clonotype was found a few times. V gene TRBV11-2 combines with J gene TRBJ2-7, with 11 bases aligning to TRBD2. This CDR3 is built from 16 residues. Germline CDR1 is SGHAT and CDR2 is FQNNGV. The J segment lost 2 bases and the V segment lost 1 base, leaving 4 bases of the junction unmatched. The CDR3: CASSLGKLAGAYEQYF. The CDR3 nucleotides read TGTGCCAGCAGCTTAGGGAAACTAGCGGGAGCCTACGAGCAGTACTTC.

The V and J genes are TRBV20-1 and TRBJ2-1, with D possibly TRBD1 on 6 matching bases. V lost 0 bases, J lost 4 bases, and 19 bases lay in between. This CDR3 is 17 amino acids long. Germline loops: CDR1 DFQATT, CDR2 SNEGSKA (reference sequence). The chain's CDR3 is CSARDLGAITAYNEQFF. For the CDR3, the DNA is TGCAGTGCTAGAGATCTGGGGGCGATTACGGCTTACAATGAGCAGTTCTTC.

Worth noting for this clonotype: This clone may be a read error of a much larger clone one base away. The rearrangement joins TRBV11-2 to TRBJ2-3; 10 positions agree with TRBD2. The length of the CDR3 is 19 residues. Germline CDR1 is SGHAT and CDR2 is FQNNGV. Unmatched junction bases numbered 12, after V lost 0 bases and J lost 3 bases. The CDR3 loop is CASSLEWEGAGGITDTQYF. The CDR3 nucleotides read TGTGCCAGCAGCTTAGAGTGGGAGGGAGCGGGGGGGATTACAGATACGCAGTATTTT.

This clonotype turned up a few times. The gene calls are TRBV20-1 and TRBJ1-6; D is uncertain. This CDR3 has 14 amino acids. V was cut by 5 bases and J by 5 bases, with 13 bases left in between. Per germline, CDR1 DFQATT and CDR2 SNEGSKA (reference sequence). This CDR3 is CSASRHGNNSPLHF. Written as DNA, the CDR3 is TGCAGTGCTTCTCGACACGGAAATAATTCACCCCTCCACTTT.